The clone carrying this T cell receptor beta chain was counted a few times. What it recognizes is unknown. Germline V lookup: CDR1 SGHRS, CDR2 YFSETQ. This CDR3 is 14 amino acids long. Trimming took off 4 bases at V and 1 base at J, with 10 bases between the two ends. Investigators reverse transcribed all isolated RNA, so they sequenced expressed TCRB transcripts. Assay: immunoSEQ multiplex PCR; the TCRdb copy retains only in-frame clones and omits some. The table includes some 660,000 clones, about 14% detected once. The data were obtained in a study of beta chain features in type 1 diabetes. Study context: No patient-donor differences in age, gender, total cells or subset yield.

General study results and limits: High-TCR-expressing cells could be over-represented by cDNA sequencing. Shorter TCRB CDR3s, moderately but significantly so, marked every one of the four CD4+ subsets in Type 1 diabetes patients.

The sequenced material came from naive CD4+ T cells from blood. The chain joins TRBV5-1 to TRBJ2-3; D uncertain. The source is a man between 18 and 35 years old with type 1 diabetes. The CDR3 DNA is TGCGCCAGCAGCACCGGGTCCGGCACAGATACGCAGTATTTT. Amino acids: CASSTGSGTDTQYF.